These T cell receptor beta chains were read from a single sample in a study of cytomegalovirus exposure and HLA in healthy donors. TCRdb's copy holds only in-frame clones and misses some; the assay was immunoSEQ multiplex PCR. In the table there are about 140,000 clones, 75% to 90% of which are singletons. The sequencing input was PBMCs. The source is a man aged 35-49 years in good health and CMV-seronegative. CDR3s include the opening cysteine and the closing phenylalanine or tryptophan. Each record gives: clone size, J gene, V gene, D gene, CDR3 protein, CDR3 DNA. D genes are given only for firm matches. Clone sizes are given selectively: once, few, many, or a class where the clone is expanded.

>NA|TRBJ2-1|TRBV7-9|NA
CASSLPIRQAPYNEQFF
TGTGCCAGCAGCTTACCCATTAGACAGGCCCCCTACAATGAGCAGTTCTTC
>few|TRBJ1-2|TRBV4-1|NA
CASSQEGSQYGYTF
TGCGCCAGCAGCCAAGAAGGGAGTCAGTATGGCTACACCTTC
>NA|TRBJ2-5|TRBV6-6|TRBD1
CASSLLDRGGETQYF
TGTGCCAGCAGCCTCTTGGACAGGGGAGGAGAGACCCAGTACTTC
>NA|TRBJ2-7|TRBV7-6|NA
CASSLNPESGYEQYF
TGTGCCAGCAGCTTAAATCCAGAGAGCGGTTACGAGCAGTACTTC
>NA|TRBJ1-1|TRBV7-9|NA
CASSSHTSNTEAFF
TGTGCCAGCAGCTCCCACACATCGAACACTGAAGCTTTCTTT
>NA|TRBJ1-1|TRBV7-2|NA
CASSPARGNTEAFF
TGTGCCAGCAGCCCTGCCCGGGGGAACACTGAAGCTTTCTTT
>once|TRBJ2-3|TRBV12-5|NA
CASGLGTGTDTQYF
TGTGCTAGTGGTTTGGGAACAGGGACAGATACGCAGTATTTT
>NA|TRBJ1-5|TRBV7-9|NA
CASSGEGEGQPQHF
TGTGCCAGCAGCGGGGAGGGCGAGGGTCAGCCCCAGCATTTT
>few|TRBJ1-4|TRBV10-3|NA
CAISESSANEKLFF
TGTGCCATCAGTGAAAGTTCGGCTAATGAAAAACTGTTTTTT
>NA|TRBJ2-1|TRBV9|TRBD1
CASNPTGTVNEQFF
TGTGCCAGCAACCCGACAGGGACGGTCAATGAGCAGTTCTTC
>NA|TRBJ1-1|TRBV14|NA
CASSQGQGTEAFF
TGTGCCAGCAGCCAAGGGCAGGGAACTGAAGCTTTCTTT
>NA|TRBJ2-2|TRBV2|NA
CASKERVTGELFF
TGTGCCAGCAAGGAACGGGTCACCGGGGAGCTGTTTTTT
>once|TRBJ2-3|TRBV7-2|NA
CASSLGPRRDTQYF
TGTGCCAGCAGCTTAGGCCCCCGGAGAGATACGCAGTATTTT
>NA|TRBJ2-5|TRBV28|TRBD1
CASSSGQALDQETQYF
TGTGCCAGCAGTTCAGGACAGGCGTTGGACCAAGAGACCCAGTACTTC
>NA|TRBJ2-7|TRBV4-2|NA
CASSQTLAQGYEQYF
TGTGCCAGCAGCCAGACACTAGCTCAAGGGTACGAGCAGTACTTC
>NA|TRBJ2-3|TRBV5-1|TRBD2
CASSLGRVPGGTSDTQYF
TGCGCCAGCAGCTTGGGCCGGGTGCCGGGGGGGACGTCAGATACGCAGTATTTT
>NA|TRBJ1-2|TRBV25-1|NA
CASSDTADYVYTF
TGTGCCAGCAGTGATACGGCAGACTATGTCTACACCTTC
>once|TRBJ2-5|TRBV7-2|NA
CASSFQGGGGETQYF
TGTGCCAGCAGCTTCCAGGGTGGGGGAGGAGAGACCCAGTACTTC
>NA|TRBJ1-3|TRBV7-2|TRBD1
CASSLAGPDRAGNTIYF
TGTGCCAGCAGCTTAGCAGGGCCGGACAGGGCTGGAAACACCATATATTTT
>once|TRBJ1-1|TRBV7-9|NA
CASSSTVGSGEAFF
TGTGCCAGCAGCTCGACAGTGGGGTCTGGTGAAGCTTTCTTT
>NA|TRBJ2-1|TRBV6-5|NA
CASSSRGESEQFF
TGTGCCAGCAGTTCCCGAGGCGAATCTGAGCAGTTCTTC
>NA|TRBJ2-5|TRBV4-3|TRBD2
CASSQGAGEETQYF
TGCGCCAGCAGCCAGGGAGCGGGGGAAGAGACCCAGTACTTC
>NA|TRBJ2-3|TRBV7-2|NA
CASSPPGTRRADTQYF
TGTGCCAGCAGCCCTCCAGGGACACGACGTGCAGATACGCAGTATTTT
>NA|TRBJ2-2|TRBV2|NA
CASSPGQPNTGELFF
TGTGCCAGCAGTCCCGGACAGCCGAACACCGGGGAGCTGTTTTTT
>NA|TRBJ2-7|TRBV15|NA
CATSRGGVEDEQYF
TGTGCCACCAGCAGAGGGGGTGTGGAGGACGAGCAGTACTTC
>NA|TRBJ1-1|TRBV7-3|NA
CASSHDRYTEAFF
TGTGCCAGCAGCCACGACAGATACACTGAAGCTTTCTTT
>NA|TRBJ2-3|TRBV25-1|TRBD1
CASSSGQGAGTDTQYF
TGTGCCAGCAGTTCTGGACAGGGGGCCGGCACAGATACGCAGTATTTT
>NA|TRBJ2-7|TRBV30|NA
CAWEGGDPYEQYF
TGTGCCTGGGAGGGCGGGGACCCCTACGAGCAGTACTTC
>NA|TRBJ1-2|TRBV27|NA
CASSPSFRANYGYTF
TGTGCCAGCAGTCCTTCTTTCAGGGCCAACTATGGCTACACCTTC
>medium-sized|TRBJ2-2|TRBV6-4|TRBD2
CASSANGGDTGELFF
TGTGCCAGCAGTGCAAACGGGGGGGACACCGGGGAGCTGTTTTTT
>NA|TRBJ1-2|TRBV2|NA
CASSAGEYGYTF
TGTGCCAGCAGTGCAGGGGAGTATGGCTACACCTTC
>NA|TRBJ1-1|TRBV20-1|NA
CSASSSEAFF
TGCAGTGCGAGTTCGTCTGAAGCTTTCTTT
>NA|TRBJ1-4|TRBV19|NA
CASSTGTSRREKLFF
TGTGCCAGTAGTACCGGGACATCCCGTCGGGAAAAACTGTTTTTT